The entry below describes one T cell receptor (beta chain). With random hexamers, about 0.45 to 1 ug RNA was reverse transcribed. Multiplex PCR with immunoSEQ amplified the TCR beta CDR3 across 54 Vbeta and 13 Jbeta. TCRdb called the immunoSEQ multiplex PCR reads again in MiXCR, with one record for every CDR3 protein. The repertoire has 25,000 to 35,000 distinct CDR3 sequences, 94% of them found once; the top ten carry 0.25% to 0.35%. This entry belongs to a study of CD8 T cells in Susac syndrome. The germline gives CDR1 MNHNY, CDR2 SVGAGI (reference sequence). The CDR3 runs 15 residues. V trimming: 4 bases; J trimming: 0 bases; junction bases outside the gene matches: 2.

The TCR comes from a human donor in good health. Sequencing used CD8+ T cells from PBMCs. The chain uses TRBV6-6 and TRBJ2-4, with 8 bases identical to TRBD2. The chain's CDR3 is CASSFLAGAKNIQYF. CDR3 in DNA: TGTGCCAGCAGTTTTCTAGCGGGAGCCAAAAACATTCAGTACTTC.